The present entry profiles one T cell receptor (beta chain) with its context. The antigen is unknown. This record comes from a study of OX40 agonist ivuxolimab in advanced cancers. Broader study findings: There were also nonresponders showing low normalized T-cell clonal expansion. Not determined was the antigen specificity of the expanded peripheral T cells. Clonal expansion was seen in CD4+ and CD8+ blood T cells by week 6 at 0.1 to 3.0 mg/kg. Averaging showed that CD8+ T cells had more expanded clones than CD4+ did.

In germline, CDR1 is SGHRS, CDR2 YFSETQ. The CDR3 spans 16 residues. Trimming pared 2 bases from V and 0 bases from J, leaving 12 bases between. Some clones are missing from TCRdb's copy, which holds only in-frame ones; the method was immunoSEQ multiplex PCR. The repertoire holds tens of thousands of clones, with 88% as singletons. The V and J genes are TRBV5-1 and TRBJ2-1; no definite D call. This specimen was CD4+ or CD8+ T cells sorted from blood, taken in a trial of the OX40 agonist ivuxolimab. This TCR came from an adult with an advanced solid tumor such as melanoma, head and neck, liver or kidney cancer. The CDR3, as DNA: TGCGCCAGCAGCTTCCCCCGGGTCGGCTCCTACAATGAGCAGTTCTTC. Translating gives CASSFPRVGSYNEQFF. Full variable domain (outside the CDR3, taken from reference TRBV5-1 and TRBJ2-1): KAGVTQTPRYLIKTRGQQVTLSCSPISGHRSVSWYQQTPGQGLQFLFEYFSETQRNKGNFPGRFSGRQFSNSRSEMNVSTLELGDSALYLCASSFPRVGSYNEQFFGPGTRLTVL.